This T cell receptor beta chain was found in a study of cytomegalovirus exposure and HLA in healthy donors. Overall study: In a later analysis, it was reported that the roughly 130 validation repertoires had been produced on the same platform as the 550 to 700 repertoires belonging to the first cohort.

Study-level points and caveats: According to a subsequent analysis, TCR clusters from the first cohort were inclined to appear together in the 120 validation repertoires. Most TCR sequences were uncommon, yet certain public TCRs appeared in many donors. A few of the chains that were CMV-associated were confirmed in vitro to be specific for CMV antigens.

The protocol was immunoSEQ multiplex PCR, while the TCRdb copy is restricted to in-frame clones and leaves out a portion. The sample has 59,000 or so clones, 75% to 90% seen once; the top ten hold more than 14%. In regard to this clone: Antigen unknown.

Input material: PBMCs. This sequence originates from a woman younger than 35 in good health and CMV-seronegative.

CDR3 protein: CASSQDLTGSYEQYF. The CDR3 DNA reads TGCGCCAGCAGCCAAGATCTGACAGGTTCCTACGAGCAGTACTTC. The rearrangement joins TRBV4-3 to TRBJ2-7, with D possibly matching TRBD1 (6 bases). Trimming removed 0 bases at V and 1 base at J, with 10 bases between. This CDR3 region has 15 residues. Per germline, CDR1 LGHNA and CDR2 YSLEER.